The 10 T cell receptor beta chains below all came from one sample that was sequenced in a study of shared clonotypes between healthy human individuals. Terminally differentiated effector memory CD45RA+ cells were excluded by CCR7 positive selection of CD45RO-negative cells. Some clones are missing from TCRdb's copy, which holds only in-frame ones; the method was immunoSEQ multiplex PCR. The sample contains roughly 2,000,000 clones, roughly 95% of which appear only once. The sequenced sample consisted of naive CD8+ T cells from PBMCs. These receptors originate from a man between 18 and 35 years old in good health. Some clones in this sample may be carry-over from other donors' samples.

The genes are TRBV4-1 and TRBJ2-7; TRBD1 aligns across 9 bases. V trimming: 1 base; J trimming: 1 base; junction bases outside the gene matches: 5. Germline loops: CDR1 MGHRA, CDR2 YSYEKL. The CDR3 spans 16 residues. CDR3 bases: TGCGCCAGCAGCCAAGCTATACAGGGGGCTTCCTACGAGCAGTACTTC. Its translation: CASSQAIQGASYEQYF.

In its sample, this clone was seen once. The chain has TRBV27 and TRBJ1-4; possible D gene TRBD1, 5 bases. The CDR3 totals 14 residues. With 6 bases removed from V and 7 bases from J, the gap between germline ends came to 15 bases. CDR1 and CDR2 from the germline V gene are MNHEY and SMNVEV (reference sequence). The CDR3 bases are TGTGCCAGCAGCCTGTGGGGGGTTGGTGAAAAACTGTTTTTT. Its translation: CASSLWGVGEKLFF.

The chain links TRBV27 to TRBJ2-3; D is uncertain. Trimming pared 4 bases from V and 6 bases from J, leaving 20 bases between. Germline CDR1 reads MNHEY; CDR2 reads SMNVEV (reference sequence). This CDR3 is 16 amino acids long. The DNA of the CDR3 is TGTGCCAGCAGTTCACGATTAGTAGACCCCTTCGATACGCAGTATTTT. This encodes CASSSRLVDPFDTQYF.

This chain links TRBV18 with TRBJ2-7, with D maybe TRBD2 (6 bases). V lost 6 bases and J 0 bases, leaving 15 bases between the germline ends. Germline CDR1 is KGHSH and CDR2 is LQKENI. The CDR3 runs to 15 residues. The CDR3 bases are TGTGCCAGCTCCGGGGGACTTACCAGCTCCTACGAGCAGTACTTC. This gives the protein CASSGGLTSSYEQYF.

As for this clone: Different DNA sequences within this sample yield the same CDR3. The chain couples TRBV28 to TRBJ1-5; no clear D. V lost 6 bases and J 2 bases, leaving 5 bases between the germline ends. The germline V gene encodes CDR1 MDHEN and CDR2 SYDVKM. The CDR3 is made up of 12 amino acids. The CDR3 region has the DNA TGTGCCAGCAGCTACGGCAATCAGCCCCAGCATTTT. It specifies CASSYGNQPQHF.

The chain joins TRBV5-6 to TRBJ2-7; 8 bases fit TRBD1. Germline V gene lookup returns CDR1 SGHDT and CDR2 YYEEEE. With V trimmed by 3 bases and J by 3 bases, 2 bases remained unmatched. The CDR3 covers 13 residues. The CDR3 protein is CASSSGTGYEQYF. The DNA for the CDR3 is TGTGCCAGCAGCTCCGGGACAGGCTACGAGCAGTACTTC.

This clone has just a few counts. The rearrangement joins TRBV6-1 to TRBJ2-2, with D maybe TRBD2 (6 bases). Trimming left V 2 bases short and J 0 bases short, with 10 bases between. The CDR3 length is 16 residues. CDR1 and CDR2 from the germline V gene are MNHNS and SASEGT. The CDR3 DNA reads TGTGCCAGCAGTGAATACGGGGAGGCGAACACCGGGGAGCTGTTTTTT. Translated: CASSEYGEANTGELFF.

The chain employs TRBV30 and TRBJ1-2; tentative D call: TRBD1 (5 bases). Between the trimmed V and J ends, which lost 0 bases and 6 bases, there was a span of 14 bases. The CDR3 runs to 14 residues. CDR1 and CDR2 from the germline V gene are GTSNPN and SVGIG (reference sequence). The CDR3, as DNA: TGTGCCTGGAGTGTACAGGAGGGGTTGGATGGCTACACCTTC. Translated, it gives CAWSVQEGLDGYTF. Looking up the rest from reference TRBV30 and TRBJ1-2 gives the full variable domain: SQTIHQWPATLVQPVGSPLSLECTVEGTSNPNLYWYRQAAGRGLQLLFYSVGIGQISSEVPQNLSASRPQDRQFILSSKKLLLSDSGFYLCAWSVQEGLDGYTFGSGTRLTVV.

V gene TRBV28 combines with J gene TRBJ1-5, with D tentatively TRBD1 (5 bases). CDR1 and CDR2 (germline): MDHEN, SYDVKM. V was cut by 1 base and J by 5 bases, with 9 bases left in between. This CDR3 contains 14 residues. The CDR3 coding sequence is TGTGCCAGCAGTTTATTCAGGGCCCATCAGCCCCAGCATTTT. Translating it yields CASSLFRAHQPQHF.

The chain has TRBV7-9 and TRBJ2-2; no reliable D call. The CDR3 runs to 16 residues. Trimming shortened V by 4 bases and J by 1 base, and 13 bases separated the two germline ends. Germline lookup yields CDR1 SEHNR and CDR2 FQNEAQ (reference sequence). This CDR3 is CASSSPAWVNTGELFF. The CDR3 nucleotides read TGTGCCAGCAGCTCCCCGGCGTGGGTGAACACCGGGGAGCTGTTTTTT. Full variable domain (outside the CDR3, taken from reference TRBV7-9 and TRBJ2-2): DTGVSQNPRHKITKRGQNVTFRCDPISEHNRLYWYRQTLGQGPEFLTYFQNEAQLEKSRLLSDRFSAERPKGSFSTLEIQRTEQGDSAMYLCASSSPAWVNTGELFFGEGSRLTVL.